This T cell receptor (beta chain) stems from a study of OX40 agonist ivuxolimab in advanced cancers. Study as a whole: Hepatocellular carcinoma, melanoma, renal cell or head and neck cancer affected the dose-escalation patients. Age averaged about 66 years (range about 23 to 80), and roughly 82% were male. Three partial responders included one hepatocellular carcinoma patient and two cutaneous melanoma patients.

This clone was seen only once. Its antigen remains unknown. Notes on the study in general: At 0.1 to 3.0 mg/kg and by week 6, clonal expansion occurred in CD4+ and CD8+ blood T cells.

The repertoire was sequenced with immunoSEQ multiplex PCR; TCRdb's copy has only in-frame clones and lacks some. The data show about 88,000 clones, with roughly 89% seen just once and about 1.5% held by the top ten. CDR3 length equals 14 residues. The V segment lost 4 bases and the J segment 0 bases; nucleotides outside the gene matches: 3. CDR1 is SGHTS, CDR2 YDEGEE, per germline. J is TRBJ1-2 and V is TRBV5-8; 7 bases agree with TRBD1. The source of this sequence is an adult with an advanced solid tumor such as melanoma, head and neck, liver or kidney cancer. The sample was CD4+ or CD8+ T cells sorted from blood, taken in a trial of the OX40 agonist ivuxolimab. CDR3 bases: TGTGCCAGCAGCGGGACAGCGCCTAACTATGGCTACACCTTC. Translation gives CASSGTAPNYGYTF.